Sequencing of this T cell receptor (beta chain) was carried out in a study of beta chain features in type 1 diabetes. General study results and limits: All four CD4+ subsets of Type 1 diabetes patients contained TCRB CDR3s that were moderately but significantly shorter. Sequencing the cDNA could make cells with high TCR expression show up more than they should.

Trimming shortened V by 4 bases and J by 1 base, and 7 bases separated the two germline ends. CDR1 LGHNA and CDR2 YNFKEQ come from the germline V gene. The CDR3 is 13 amino acids. Remarks on this clone: Its antigen is still unknown.

Expressed TCRB transcripts were sequenced after all isolated RNA was converted to cDNA. Sequencing used immunoSEQ multiplex PCR; TCRdb keeps in-frame clones, though not all of them. The sample has some 350,000 clones; around 10% are singletons. This chain links TRBV4-2 with TRBJ2-5, with D unresolved. This receptor was identified in a man aged 30 to 39 with type 1 diabetes. The sequencing input was central memory CD4+ T cells from blood. As DNA, the CDR3 is TGTGCCAGCAGCCTACGGCTCCAAGAGACCCAGTACTTC. It codes for CASSLRLQETQYF.